These 24 T cell receptor beta chains share one sample of origin, sequenced in a study of CD8+CD57+ T cells in acquired aplastic anemia (dated by TCRdb to the late 2010s). These reads were obtained on an Illumina HiSeq 2000. Profiling of TCR beta VDJ combinations and CDR3 sequences used genomic DNA as the template. TCRdb took the public reads, trimmed them with fastp at Q25, ran MiXCR for clone calling and kept in-frame beta chains. Each entry merges the rows of one CDR3 protein and shows their most common DNA and genes. A total of some 180,000 distinct CDR3 sequences appear in this sample, just over 45% of them only once. The ten largest account for approximately 2.9% of the sample. Input material: sorted CD4+, CD8+, or CD8+CD57+ T cells (not recorded which) from PBMCs. Receptors were obtained from a human donor in good health.

This clonotype was seen many times. V and J are TRBV5-1 and TRBJ2-1; 12 bases match TRBD2. This CDR3 region has 15 residues. The V and J ends lost 2 bases and 9 bases, in that order; junction bases with no gene match: 6. CDR1 is SGHRS and CDR2 is YFSETQ in the germline V gene. CDR3 protein: CASSFLAGGPTEQFF. CDR3 nucleotide sequence: TGCGCCAGCAGCTTCCTAGCGGGAGGGCCCACTGAGCAGTTCTTC.

The rearrangement joins TRBV7-3 to TRBJ2-1, with D possibly TRBD2 on 5 matching bases. The CDR3 loop spans 14 amino acids. V lost 3 bases and J 2 bases, leaving 8 bases between the germline ends. Per the germline V gene, CDR1 is SGHTA and CDR2 is FQGTGA. DNA for the CDR3: TGTGCCAGCAGCTTTCGGGGTACCTACAATGAGCAGTTCTTC. Translation: CASSFRGTYNEQFF.

The J gene is TRBJ2-7, the V gene TRBV2; 13 bases fit TRBD2. The DNA end favors TRBJ2-1, so the J call may be wrong. CDR1 SNHLY and CDR2 FYNNEI come from the germline V gene. The CDR3 sequence is 15 residues long. CDR3 sequence (DNA): TGTGCCAGCAGTGGAGTACTAGCGGGAGGGGGTGAGCAGTTCTTC. Translated, it gives CASSGVLAGGGEQFF.

The chain combines TRBV20-1 with TRBJ2-2, with D uncertain. The CDR3 contains 13 residues. Germline CDR1 is DFQATT and CDR2 is SNEGSKA (reference sequence). V was pared by 5 bases and J by 2 bases, with 9 bases between. The CDR3 spells CSASRENTGELFF. In nucleotides, the CDR3 is TGCAGTGCTTCACGAGAAAACACCGGGGAGCTGTTTTTT.

The table lists this clonotype with many counts. This chain links TRBV29-1 with TRBJ1-1; TRBD1 matches at 7 bases. This CDR3 comprises 12 residues. Germline CDR1 is SQVTM and CDR2 is ANQGSEA. V lost 6 bases to trimming and J lost 11 bases; unmatched junction nucleotides: 12. The CDR3 sequence: CSVYPGQSQAFF. The CDR3 nucleotides read TGCAGCGTGTACCCGGGACAGTCCCAGGCTTTCTTT.

This clonotype was observed at least ten times. The rearrangement uses TRBV6-1 and TRBJ2-1; 8 bases map to TRBD2. Germline CDR1 reads MNHNS; CDR2 reads SASEGT. The CDR3 totals 11 residues. The V segment lost 5 bases and the J segment 15 bases; nucleotides outside the gene matches: 6. In DNA, the CDR3 is TGTGCCAGCAGTCAGGGACTAGTGCGGTTCTTC. It is translated as CASSQGLVRFF.

This clonotype appeared many times. The genes are TRBV4-1 and TRBJ1-2; D is unresolved. Germline lookup yields CDR1 MGHRA and CDR2 YSYEKL. The CDR3 length is 14 residues. Trimming cost V 1 base and J 5 bases, with 11 bases left between them. The DNA for the CDR3 is TGCGCCAGCAGCCAAGTACTCGCAAATTATGGCTACACCTTC. This codes for CASSQVLANYGYTF.

This clonotype was counted once. The chain employs TRBV24-1 and TRBJ2-2, with 9 bases matching TRBD1. Trimming cost V 4 bases and J 5 bases; bases outside gene matches: 4. The CDR3 spans 15 residues. From germline, CDR1 is KGHDR and CDR2 SFDVKD. The CDR3, as DNA: TGTGCCACCAGTGAACCGGGACAGGGTACCGGGGAGCTGTTTTTT. Translation: CATSEPGQGTGELFF.

This clonotype was seen repeatedly, ten times or more. The V call is TRBV3-1, the J call TRBJ2-5; D is perhaps TRBD2 (6 bases). The germline V gene has CDR1 LGHDT and CDR2 YNNKEL (reference sequence). The CDR3 runs to 15 residues. Between the trimmed V and J ends, which lost 4 bases and 4 bases, there was a span of 16 bases. The CDR3 DNA sequence: TGTGCCAGCAGCCTCGCTGGTTGGAGGGGAGAGACCCAGTACTTC. Protein sequence: CASSLAGWRGETQYF.

In nucleotides, the CDR3 is TGCAGTGCTAGAGGGCAGGTAGGGTACGAGCAGTACTTC. Protein: CSARGQVGYEQYF. The V gene is TRBV20-1, the J gene TRBJ2-7; D not resolved. Germline lookup yields CDR1 DFQATT and CDR2 SNEGSKA (reference sequence). The germline V and J ends were trimmed by 1 base and 4 bases, with 11 bases remaining between them. This CDR3 comprises 13 residues.

This clonotype was observed at least ten times. The chain links TRBV5-1 to TRBJ2-2, with 9 bases identical to TRBD2. J lost 6 bases, V lost 2 bases, and 5 bases had no gene match. Per germline, CDR1 SGHRS and CDR2 YFSETQ. This CDR3 has 15 amino acids. CDR3 protein: CASSFSLAGPGELFF. The CDR3 DNA follows: TGCGCCAGCAGCTTTAGCCTAGCGGGACCCGGGGAGCTGTTTTTT.

The V gene is TRBV11-2, the J gene TRBJ2-5; no firm D call. Germline loops: CDR1 SGHAT, CDR2 FQNNGV. Trimming removed 4 bases from V and 0 bases from J, with 9 bases in between. This CDR3 comprises 14 residues. DNA for the CDR3: TGTGCCAGCAGCTCACCCGACTACCAAGAGACCCAGTACTTC. This encodes CASSSPDYQETQYF.

This clonotype has more than one count but fewer than ten. The V call is TRBV28, the J call TRBJ2-3; 11 nucleotides match TRBD2. The CDR3 covers 17 residues. With V trimmed by 7 bases and J by 0 bases, 9 bases remained unmatched. Germline CDR1 and CDR2: MDHEN and SYDVKM. Here the CDR3 DNA reads TGTGCCAGCACGGTACTAGCGGGGGCCTCTAGCACAGATACGCAGTATTTT. It translates to CASTVLAGASSTDTQYF.

This clonotype was detected only a few times. V gene TRBV7-2 combines with J gene TRBJ2-7; D gene ambiguous. This CDR3 contains 15 residues. The germline gives CDR1 SGHTA, CDR2 FQGNSA. V lost 1 base and J 3 bases, leaving 13 bases between the germline ends. As DNA, the CDR3 is TGTGCCAGCAGCTTAGGCATGGGCCCACTCTACGAGCAGTACTTC. Its protein product is CASSLGMGPLYEQYF.

This clonotype has a count of ten or more. CDR3 in amino acids: CASIDTPGRNYGYTF. The CDR3 coding sequence is TGTGCCAGTATCGATACCCCGGGACGGAACTATGGCTACACCTTC. This chain joins TRBV19 and TRBJ1-2; D is possibly TRBD1 (5 bases). CDR3 size: 15 residues. Trimming took 7 bases from V and 2 from J, leaving 17 bases between them. Germline loops: CDR1 LNHDA, CDR2 SQIVND (reference sequence).

The chain joins TRBV19 to TRBJ1-6, with TRBD1 as a possible D gene (6 bases). V shed 5 bases and J shed 10 bases, with 12 bases lying between them. The CDR3 totals 13 residues. The germline V gene encodes CDR1 LNHDA and CDR2 SQIVND (reference sequence). In DNA, the CDR3 is TGTGCCAGTAGTCCTATACAGGGATCACCCCTCCACTTT. Translation: CASSPIQGSPLHF. Combining the CDR3 with reference TRBV19 and TRBJ1-6 gives the whole variable domain DGGITQSPKYLFRKEGQNVTLSCEQNLNHDAMYWYRQDPGQGLRLIYYSQIVNDFQKGDIAEGYSVSREKKESFPLTVTSAQKNPTAFYLCASSPIQGSPLHFGNGTRLTVT.

V gene TRBV2 combines with J gene TRBJ1-4, with TRBD1 matching over 9 bases. J gave up 5 bases and V 4 bases, and 2 bases lay outside the gene matches. Germline loops: CDR1 SNHLY, CDR2 FYNNEI. The CDR3 contains 14 residues. The CDR3 sequence is CASSGGTGNEKLFF. As DNA, the CDR3 is TGTGCCAGCAGTGGCGGGACAGGGAATGAAAAACTGTTTTTT.

This clonotype was recorded a few times. V usage is TRBV6-5 and J usage is TRBJ1-1, with 7 bases lining up with TRBD1. Germline loops: CDR1 MNHEY, CDR2 SVGAGI. J lost 5 bases, V lost 2 bases, and 5 bases had no gene match. The CDR3 totals 14 residues. The CDR3 region has the DNA TGTGCCAGCAGTTACCGGACAGGCGGGACTGAAGCTTTCTTT. It yields the protein CASSYRTGGTEAFF.

This clonotype has a count of ten or more. J is TRBJ2-1 and V is TRBV6-5; no firm D call. The CDR3 consists of 15 residues. V was trimmed by 2 bases and J by 0 bases, leaving 8 bases between them. Germline V gives CDR1 MNHEY, CDR2 SVGAGI. In DNA, the CDR3 is TGTGCCAGCAGTTACAGGGCTGGCTCCTACAATGAGCAGTTCTTC. Translated: CASSYRAGSYNEQFF.

This clonotype was observed many times. The gene calls are TRBV2 and TRBJ1-5, with D unresolved. The germline V gene encodes CDR1 SNHLY and CDR2 FYNNEI. This CDR3 contains 12 residues. Trimming removed 8 bases at V and 3 bases at J, with 8 bases between. This CDR3 is CASEQANQPQHF. The CDR3 DNA is TGTGCCAGCGAGCAGGCCAATCAGCCCCAGCATTTT.

This chain connects TRBV27 to TRBJ1-5; 7 bases match TRBD1. CDR1 and CDR2 from the germline V gene are MNHEY and SMNVEV (reference sequence). The CDR3 sequence is 18 residues long. Germline trimming cut 5 bases from V and 0 bases from J; bases unmatched to any gene: 13. The CDR3 here is CASSPRDGTVISNQPQHF. The CDR3, as DNA: TGTGCCAGCAGTCCCCGGGATGGGACAGTGATTAGCAATCAGCCCCAGCATTTT.

This clonotype was observed a handful of times. For the CDR3, the DNA is TGTGCTAGTGGTTTGGGTCCCGGGACAGGGTCGTCGGAGCAGTTCTTC. It specifies CASGLGPGTGSSEQFF. This chain links TRBV12-5 with TRBJ2-1, with TRBD1 matching over 9 bases. Germline V lookup: CDR1 LGHNT, CDR2 FRNRAP. The CDR3 sequence is 16 residues long. Unmatched junction bases numbered 11, after V lost 1 base and J lost 10 bases.

The chain employs TRBV19 and TRBJ2-5; perhaps D is TRBD1 or TRBD2 (6 bases each). The CDR3 has 12 amino acids. Germline values: CDR1 LNHDA, CDR2 SQIVND (reference sequence). V lost 9 bases and J 11 bases, leaving 19 bases between the germline ends. The CDR3 DNA sequence: TGTGCCAGCACAGTTGGAGGGGACAAACAGTACTTC. Residues: CASTVGGDKQYF.

The V call is TRBV10-2, the J call TRBJ1-1, with D unclear. The CDR3 length is 13 residues. CDR1 and CDR2 (germline): WSHSY, SAAADI. Trimming pared 7 bases from V and 8 bases from J, leaving 17 bases between. The CDR3 sequence is CASNPSREGEAFF. CDR3 DNA: TGCGCCAGCAATCCCTCCCGGGAAGGAGAAGCTTTCTTT.